The T cell receptor beta chain described here comes from a study of identical twins. At least ten counts were recorded for this clonotype. Germline-derived CDR1 and CDR2 are MNHEY and SVGAGI. The junction had 24 bases not matched to a gene; V was cut back by 7 bases and J by 4 bases. The CDR3 contains 21 residues. TCRdb re-derived calls from the 5' RACE reads in MiXCR, one entry per CDR3 protein. The data show roughly 710,000 distinct CDR3 sequences, 5.5% to 6.5% seen once. The J gene is TRBJ2-2, the V gene TRBV6-5; 10 bases agree with TRBD1. The sequencing input was naive T cells sorted from blood. This receptor was taken from a man aged 18 to 29 in good health. The CDR3 DNA is TGTGCCAGCAAAACAGAGTGGGGACAGGGGACGCGGGGGTCTCTCACCGGGGAGCTGTTTTTT. Translating gives CASKTEWGQGTRGSLTGELFF.